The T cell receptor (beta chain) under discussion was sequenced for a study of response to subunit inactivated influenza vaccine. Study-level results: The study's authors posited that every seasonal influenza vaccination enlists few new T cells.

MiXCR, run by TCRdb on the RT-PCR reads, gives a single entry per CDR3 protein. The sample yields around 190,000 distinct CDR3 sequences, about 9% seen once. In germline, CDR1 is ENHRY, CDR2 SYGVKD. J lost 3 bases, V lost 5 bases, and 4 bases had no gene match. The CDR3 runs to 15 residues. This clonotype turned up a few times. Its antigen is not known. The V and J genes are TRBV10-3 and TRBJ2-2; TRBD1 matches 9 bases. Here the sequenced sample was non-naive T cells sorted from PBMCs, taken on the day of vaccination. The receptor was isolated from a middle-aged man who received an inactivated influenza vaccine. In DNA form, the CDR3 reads TGTGCCATCAGTAAGGGACAGGGTGACACCGGGGAGCTGTTTTTT. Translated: CAISKGQGDTGELFF.